The 8 T cell receptor beta chains below were found in one sample sequenced in a study of cytomegalovirus exposure and HLA in healthy donors. Using immunoSEQ multiplex PCR, the repertoire was profiled, and TCRdb retains in-frame clones only, with some absent. The sample records 65,000 to 80,000 clones, 94% being singletons. Sequenced sample: PBMCs. All receptors derive from a woman aged 18-29 years in good health and CMV-seropositive.

The chain joins TRBV5-6 to TRBJ2-2, with TRBD1 identical over 8 bases. The CDR3 totals 15 residues. V gave up 3 bases and J gave up 0 bases; unmatched junction bases: 1. Looked up from germline, CDR1 is SGHDT and CDR2 is YYEEEE. CDR3 sequence reads: CASSSGGSNTGELFF. For the CDR3, the DNA is TGTGCCAGCAGCTCAGGGGGCTCGAACACCGGGGAGCTGTTTTTT.

The rearrangement links TRBV11-2 to TRBJ2-5; 12 bases line up with TRBD2. Germline V gives CDR1 SGHAT, CDR2 FQNNGV. Trimming took 5 bases from V and 4 from J; bases not matched to a gene: 5. The CDR3 spans 15 residues. In DNA form, the CDR3 reads TGTGCCAGCAGCAGACTAGCGGGAGAGGGAGAGACCCAGTACTTC. This gives the protein CASSRLAGEGETQYF.

This chain uses TRBV4-1 with TRBJ2-1; 10 bases match TRBD2. The CDR3 loop spans 16 amino acids. The germline V gene has CDR1 MGHRA and CDR2 YSYEKL. V gave up 2 bases and J gave up 8 bases; unmatched junction bases: 9. CDR3 sequence (DNA): TGCGCCAGCAGCCAATCACCCGGAGCGGGAGGGGATGAGCAGTTCTTC. Amino acids: CASSQSPGAGGDEQFF.

The J gene is TRBJ2-7, the V gene TRBV5-1, with 10 bases aligning to TRBD1. V lost 0 bases, J lost 5 bases, and 5 bases stayed unmatched. Per germline, CDR1 SGHRS and CDR2 YFSETQ. The CDR3 totals 15 residues. The CDR3 spells CASSLVGTGAHEQYF. The CDR3 DNA is TGCGCCAGCAGCTTGGTGGGGACAGGGGCACACGAGCAGTACTTC.

In this sample, this clone turned up a few times. V gene TRBV5-6 combines with J gene TRBJ2-7; D is possibly TRBD1 (6 bases). Trimming removed 6 bases from V and 1 base from J, with 20 bases in between. CDR1 is SGHDT, CDR2 YYEEEE, per germline. The CDR3 is 16 amino acids. The CDR3 DNA reads TGTGCCAGCACCAAAGCACAGGGAATCGGGTCCTACGAGCAGTACTTC. Amino acids: CASTKAQGIGSYEQYF.

The chain is built from TRBV6-1 and TRBJ1-5; possibly TRBD1 for D (6 bases). CDR1 and CDR2 from the germline V gene are MNHNS and SASEGT. Trimming shortened V by 1 base and J by 7 bases, and 14 bases separated the two germline ends. The CDR3 extends over 15 amino acids. This CDR3 is CASSEGGRRRQPQHF. CDR3 nucleotide sequence: TGTGCCAGCAGTGAAGGGGGGCGCCGGCGGCAGCCCCAGCATTTT.

The V gene is TRBV12-5, the J gene TRBJ2-7; the match to TRBD2 covers 13 bases. Germline-derived CDR1 and CDR2 are LGHNT and FRNRAP. Trimming removed 5 bases from V and 2 bases from J; junction bases left unmatched: 6. This CDR3 is 16 amino acids long. CDR3 sequence: CASGAWTSGSPYEQYF. CDR3 nucleotides: TGTGCTAGTGGTGCCTGGACTAGCGGGAGCCCCTACGAGCAGTACTTC.

For the CDR3, the DNA is TGCGCCAGCAGTGGTGGGGGGTTGGAGACCCAGTACTTC. It translates to CASSGGGLETQYF. The chain joins TRBV10-1 to TRBJ2-5; D may be TRBD2 (6 bases). The CDR3 sequence is 13 residues long. From germline, CDR1 is WNHNN and CDR2 SYGVQD (reference sequence). The V and J ends lost 4 bases and 5 bases respectively, with 11 bases between them.